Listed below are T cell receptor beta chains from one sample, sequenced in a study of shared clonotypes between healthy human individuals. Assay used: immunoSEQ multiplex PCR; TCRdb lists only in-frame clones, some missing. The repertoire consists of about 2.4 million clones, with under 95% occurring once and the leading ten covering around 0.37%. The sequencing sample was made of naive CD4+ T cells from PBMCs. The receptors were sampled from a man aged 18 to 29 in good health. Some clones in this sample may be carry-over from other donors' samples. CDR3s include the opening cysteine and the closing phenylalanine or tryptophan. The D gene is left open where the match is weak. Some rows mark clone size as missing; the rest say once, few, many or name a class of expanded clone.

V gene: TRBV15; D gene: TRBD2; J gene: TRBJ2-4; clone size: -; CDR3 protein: CATSTVGGGNKNIQYF; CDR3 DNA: TGTGCCACCAGCACAGTGGGGGGAGGGAACAAAAACATTCAGTACTTC
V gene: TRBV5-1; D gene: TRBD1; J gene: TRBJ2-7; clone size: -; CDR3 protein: CASSLQGDFGVGSYEQYF; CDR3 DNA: TGCGCCAGCAGCTTGCAGGGGGATTTCGGTGTGGGAAGCTACGAGCAGTACTTC
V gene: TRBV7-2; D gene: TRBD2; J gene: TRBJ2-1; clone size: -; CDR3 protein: CASSSALTSGDNEQFF; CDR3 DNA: TGTGCCAGCAGCTCAGCGTTGACTAGCGGAGACAATGAGCAGTTCTTC
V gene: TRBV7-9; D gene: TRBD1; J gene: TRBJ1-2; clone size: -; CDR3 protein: CASSTGDSPYGYTF; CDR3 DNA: TGTGCCAGCAGCACAGGGGACTCACCCTATGGCTACACCTTC
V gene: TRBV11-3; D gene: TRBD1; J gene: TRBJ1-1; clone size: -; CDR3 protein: CASSRTGLGGEAFF; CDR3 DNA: TGTGCCAGCAGCCGGACAGGGCTCGGAGGTGAAGCTTTCTTT
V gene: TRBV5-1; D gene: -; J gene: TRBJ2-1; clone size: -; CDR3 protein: CASSWGTLGGGYNEQFF; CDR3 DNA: TGCGCCAGCAGCTGGGGGACTTTAGGTGGTGGTTACAATGAGCAGTTCTTC
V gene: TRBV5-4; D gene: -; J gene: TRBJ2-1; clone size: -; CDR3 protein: CASSPDPGTVPSNEQFF; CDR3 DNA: TGTGCCAGCAGCCCCGACCCGGGGACGGTCCCCTCCAATGAGCAGTTCTTC
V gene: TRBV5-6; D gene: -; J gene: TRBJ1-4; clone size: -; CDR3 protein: CASSFEMGGNEKLFF; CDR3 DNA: TGTGCCAGCAGCTTCGAAATGGGGGGGAATGAAAAACTGTTTTTT
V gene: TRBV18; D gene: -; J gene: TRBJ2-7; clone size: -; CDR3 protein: CASSPFQDDEQYF; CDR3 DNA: TGTGCCAGCTCACCATTCCAGGACGACGAGCAGTACTTC
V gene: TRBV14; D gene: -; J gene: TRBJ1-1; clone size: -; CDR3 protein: CASSQVGFRNTEAFF; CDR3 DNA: TGTGCCAGCAGCCAAGTGGGTTTCAGGAACACTGAAGCTTTCTTT
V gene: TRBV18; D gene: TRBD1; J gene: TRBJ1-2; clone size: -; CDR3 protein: CASSEGQAYGYTF; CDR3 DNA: TGTGCCAGCTCAGAGGGACAGGCCTATGGCTACACCTTC
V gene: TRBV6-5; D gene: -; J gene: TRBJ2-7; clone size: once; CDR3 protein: CASSRGPGDEQYF; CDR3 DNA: TGTGCCAGCAGTAGGGGGCCGGGGGACGAGCAGTACTTC
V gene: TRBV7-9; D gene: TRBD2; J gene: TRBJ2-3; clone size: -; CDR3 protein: CASSFSGGTDTQYF; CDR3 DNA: TGTGCCAGCAGCTTTAGCGGGGGAACAGATACGCAGTATTTT
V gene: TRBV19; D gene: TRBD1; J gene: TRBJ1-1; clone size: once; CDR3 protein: CASSIREGANTEAFF; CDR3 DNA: TGTGCCAGTAGTATAAGGGAGGGGGCGAACACTGAAGCTTTCTTT
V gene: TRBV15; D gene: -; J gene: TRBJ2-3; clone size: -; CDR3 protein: CATSRRYTDTQYF; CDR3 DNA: TGTGCCACCAGCAGGCGGTATACAGATACGCAGTATTTT
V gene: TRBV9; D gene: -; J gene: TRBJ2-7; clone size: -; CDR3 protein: CASSVAAVTYEQYF; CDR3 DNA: TGTGCCAGCAGCGTAGCGGCAGTTACCTACGAGCAGTACTTC